This T cell receptor (beta chain) was sequenced for a study of regulatory T cells in long-lasting Graves disease. V was shortened by 0 bases and J by 11 bases, with 4 bases between the two germline ends. Germline assignment: CDR1 LGHDT and CDR2 YNNKEL (reference sequence). This CDR3 has 11 residues. Both iRepertoire HTBI primers and Arm-PCR of CDR3 regions were used to build the TCR beta libraries. TCRdb reanalysed the multiplex PCR reads using MiXCR and keeps one entry per CDR3 protein. The profile shows some 600,000 distinct CDR3 sequences, roughly a sixth of them singletons. This clonotype was detected only a few times. Indicated time point: newly diagnosed GD, antithyroid drugs for less than 3 months. Making the TCR library involved RNA that had been extracted from PBMCs. These data also featured in a second study, about T cells in Graves' hyperthyroidism and ophthalmopathy. As that study records: The hyperthyroidism was newly diagnosed and had lasted under 2 months; the patients were aged 18 to 65. Initially, a first-round RT-PCR of the TCR CDR3 employed the HTBI primer set.

The TCR sequence derives from a man aged 18 to 30 with Graves disease. The source material was peripheral blood mononuclear cells (PBMCs), sampled at new diagnosis, from a patient treated with antithyroid drugs. This chain links TRBV3-1 with TRBJ1-4, with D hard to call. CDR3 nucleotides: TGTGCCAGCAGCCAAGATCTCAAACTGTTTTTT. Translation: CASSQDLKLFF.